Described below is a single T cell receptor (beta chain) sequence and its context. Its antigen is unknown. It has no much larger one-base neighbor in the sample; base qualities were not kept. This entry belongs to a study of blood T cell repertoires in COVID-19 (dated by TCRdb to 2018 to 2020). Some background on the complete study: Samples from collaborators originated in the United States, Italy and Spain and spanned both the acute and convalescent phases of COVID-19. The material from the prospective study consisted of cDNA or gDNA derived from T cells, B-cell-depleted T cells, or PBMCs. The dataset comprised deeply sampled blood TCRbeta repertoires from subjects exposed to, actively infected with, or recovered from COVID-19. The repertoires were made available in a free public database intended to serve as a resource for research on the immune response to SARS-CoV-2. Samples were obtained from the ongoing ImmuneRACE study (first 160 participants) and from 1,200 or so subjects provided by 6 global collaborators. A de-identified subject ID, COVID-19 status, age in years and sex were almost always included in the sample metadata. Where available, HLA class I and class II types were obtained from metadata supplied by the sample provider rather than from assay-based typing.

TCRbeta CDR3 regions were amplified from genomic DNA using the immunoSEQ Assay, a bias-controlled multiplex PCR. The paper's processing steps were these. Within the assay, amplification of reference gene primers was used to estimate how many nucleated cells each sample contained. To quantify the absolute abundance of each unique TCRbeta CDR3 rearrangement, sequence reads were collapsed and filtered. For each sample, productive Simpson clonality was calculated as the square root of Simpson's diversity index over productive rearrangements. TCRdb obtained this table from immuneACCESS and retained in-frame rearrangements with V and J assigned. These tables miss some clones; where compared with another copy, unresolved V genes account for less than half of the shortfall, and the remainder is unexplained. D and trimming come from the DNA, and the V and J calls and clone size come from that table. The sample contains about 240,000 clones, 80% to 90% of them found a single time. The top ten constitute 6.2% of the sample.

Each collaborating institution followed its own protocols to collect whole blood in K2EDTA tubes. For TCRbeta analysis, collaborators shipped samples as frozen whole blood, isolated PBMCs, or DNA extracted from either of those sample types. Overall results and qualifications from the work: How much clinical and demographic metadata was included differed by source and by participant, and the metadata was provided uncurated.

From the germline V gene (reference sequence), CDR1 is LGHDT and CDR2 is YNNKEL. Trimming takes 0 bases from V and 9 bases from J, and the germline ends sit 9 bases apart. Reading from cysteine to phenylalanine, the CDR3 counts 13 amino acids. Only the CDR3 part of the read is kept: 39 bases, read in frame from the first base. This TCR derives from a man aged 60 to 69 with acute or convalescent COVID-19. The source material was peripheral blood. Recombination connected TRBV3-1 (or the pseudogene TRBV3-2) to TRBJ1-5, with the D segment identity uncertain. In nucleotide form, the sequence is TGTGCCAGCAGCCAAGATCGGGAGGGGCCCCAGCATTTT. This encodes CASSQDREGPQHF.